The 17 T cell receptor beta chains below come from one sample, sequenced in a study of T cell changes during pregnancy in multiple sclerosis. Sequencing was performed with immunoSEQ multiplex PCR; in TCRdb, only in-frame clones are kept and a portion is missing. The table lists about 57,000 clones, 93% of them singletons, with around 1.8% in the top ten. The sequencing used peripheral blood, collected after pregnancy. The receptors shown here come from a female donor with multiple sclerosis, enrolled in a pregnancy study.

The rearrangement uses TRBV28 and TRBJ2-5; 10 bases agree with TRBD1. The J segment lost 4 bases and the V segment lost 2 bases, leaving 4 bases of the junction unmatched. The CDR3 has 15 residues. Per germline, CDR1 MDHEN and CDR2 SYDVKM. Here the CDR3 DNA reads TGTGCCAGCAGTTTAGTGGGGACAGGGGTAGAGACCCAGTACTTC. Translation gives CASSLVGTGVETQYF.

This clone appeared a single time. The chain joins TRBV4-2 to TRBJ2-3; 7 positions match TRBD2. Germline-derived CDR1 and CDR2 are LGHNA and YNFKEQ. The CDR3 spans 14 residues. Unmatched junction bases numbered 6, after V lost 6 bases and J lost 3 bases. The CDR3 coding sequence is TGTGCCAGCAGTTCTGCGGGAGTGACAGATACGCAGTATTTT. It codes for CASSSAGVTDTQYF.

In its sample, this clone was seen once. The rearrangement uses TRBV5-4 and TRBJ2-7; TRBD1 might be the D (6 bases). Deletions cut 4 bases from V and 5 bases from J, with 19 bases between. The CDR3 loop spans 15 amino acids. The germline V gene encodes CDR1 SGHNT and CDR2 YYREEE (reference sequence). CDR3 nucleotide sequence: TGTGCCAGCAGCCTCTGGACAGATCCTCGGGACGAGCAGTACTTC. Amino acid sequence: CASSLWTDPRDEQYF.

The chain is built from TRBV19 and TRBJ1-2; no reliable D call. The germline V and J ends were trimmed by 2 bases and 2 bases, with 15 bases remaining between them. CDR1 is LNHDA, CDR2 SQIVND, per germline (reference sequence). This CDR3 is built from 16 residues. Here the CDR3 reads CASSITPSTSNYGYTF. The CDR3 bases are TGTGCCAGTAGTATAACCCCTTCCACATCGAACTATGGCTACACCTTC.

The rearrangement joins TRBV29-1 to TRBJ2-2, with D possibly TRBD2 on 5 matching bases. V was clipped by 4 bases and J by 3 bases, with 9 bases between them. Germline CDR1 SQVTM, CDR2 ANQGSEA. The CDR3 runs to 13 residues. CDR3 amino acids: CSVGILDTGELFF. As DNA, the CDR3 is TGCAGCGTTGGTATACTAGACACCGGGGAGCTGTTTTTT.

The V and J genes are TRBV19 and TRBJ1-3; a weak D match, TRBD1 (5 bases). This CDR3 contains 15 residues. The V gene's germline CDR1 is LNHDA and CDR2 SQIVND (reference sequence). The germline V and J ends were trimmed by 1 base and 3 bases, with 10 bases remaining between them. The CDR3 reads CASSIVPGLGNTIYF. The CDR3 bases are TGTGCCAGTAGTATAGTCCCGGGACTTGGAAACACCATATATTTT.

The rearrangement uses TRBV7-6 and TRBJ2-1; a possible D gene is TRBD2 (5 bases). In germline, CDR1 is SGHVS, CDR2 FNYEAQ. The CDR3 spans 15 residues. V lost 0 bases, J lost 0 bases, and 6 bases lay in between. The CDR3 bases are TGTGCCAGCAGCTTAGCGGGGAGCTCCTACAATGAGCAGTTCTTC. This encodes CASSLAGSSYNEQFF.

The chain couples TRBV4-3 to TRBJ1-2; D uncertain. The V gene lost 0 bases and the J gene lost 7 bases, with 12 bases spanning the gap. Germline CDR1 reads LGHNA; CDR2 reads YSLEER. This CDR3 is built from 14 residues. The DNA for the CDR3 is TGCGCCAGCAGCCAAGATGGTTCCGGTGTTGGCTACACCTTC. It specifies CASSQDGSGVGYTF.

V is TRBV10-3 and J is TRBJ2-1, with 9 bases identical to TRBD1. V was pared by 6 bases and J by 4 bases, with 10 bases of the junction left unmatched. The germline gives CDR1 ENHRY, CDR2 SYGVKD. The CDR3 length is 16 residues. The CDR3 nucleotides read TGTGCCATCAGCCATTACAGGGGGCAAATATACAATGAGCAGTTCTTC. Protein sequence: CAISHYRGQIYNEQFF.

The CDR3 sequence is CASSFWTGAKETQYF. The CDR3 region has the DNA TGTGCCAGCAGCTTCTGGACAGGGGCAAAAGAGACCCAGTACTTC. The rearrangement joins TRBV5-6 to TRBJ2-5, with 9 bases matching TRBD1. Germline-derived CDR1 and CDR2 are SGHDT and YYEEEE. The CDR3 contains 15 residues. V was pared by 2 bases and J by 3 bases, with 5 bases of the junction left unmatched.

V gene TRBV5-6 combines with J gene TRBJ1-2; tentatively, D is TRBD1 (6 bases). V shed 0 bases and J shed 7 bases, with 13 bases lying between them. The CDR3 sequence is 14 residues long. Germline-derived CDR1 and CDR2 are SGHDT and YYEEEE. This CDR3 is CASSLGTGHRGYTF. Written as DNA, the CDR3 is TGTGCCAGCAGCTTGGGCACGGGACACCGTGGCTACACCTTC.

CDR3 sequence (DNA): TGTGCCACCGACCCACGGGACAGGGCTGCCCTACGGCAGTACTTC. Protein: CATDPRDRAALRQYF. The chain is built from TRBV15 and TRBJ2-7; TRBD1 matches at 9 bases. Germline trimming cut 8 bases from V and 9 bases from J; bases unmatched to any gene: 17. The germline V gene encodes CDR1 LNHNV and CDR2 YYDKDF (reference sequence). This CDR3 is built from 15 residues.

The V gene is TRBV7-2, the J gene TRBJ2-7; D gene unclear. V lost 1 base, J lost 4 bases, and 8 bases lay in between. Germline-derived CDR1 and CDR2 are SGHTA and FQGNSA. This CDR3 is 13 amino acids long. CDR3 region: CASSLGGTYEQYF. The CDR3 DNA follows: TGTGCCAGCAGCTTAGGCGGCACTTACGAGCAGTACTTC.

The V gene is TRBV2, the J gene TRBJ2-1, with TRBD2 matching 11 bases. This CDR3 contains 17 residues. V lost 2 bases to trimming and J lost 5 bases; unmatched junction nucleotides: 8. Per the germline V gene, CDR1 is SNHLY and CDR2 is FYNNEI. CDR3 coding DNA: TGTGCCAGCAGTGAACTCGAACTAGCGGGAGAGGACAATGAGCAGTTCTTC. This translates into CASSELELAGEDNEQFF. Variable domain in full (rest from reference TRBV2 and TRBJ2-1): EPEVTQTPSHQVTQMGQEVILRCVPISNHLYFYWYRQILGQKVEFLVSFYNNEISEKSEIFDDQFSVERPDGSNFTLKIRSTKLEDSAMYFCASSELELAGEDNEQFFGPGTRLTVL.

V is TRBV7-9 and J is TRBJ2-5, with D perhaps matching TRBD1 (5 bases). Germline loops: CDR1 SEHNR, CDR2 FQNEAQ (reference sequence). V was shortened by 4 bases and J by 2 bases, with 8 bases between the two germline ends. The CDR3 covers 13 residues. CDR3 protein: CASSSQVQETQYF. The CDR3, as DNA: TGTGCCAGCAGCTCACAGGTACAAGAGACCCAGTACTTC.

V gene TRBV5-4 combines with J gene TRBJ1-1; TRBD1 might be the D (5 bases). Germline CDR1 SGHNT, CDR2 YYREEE (reference sequence). The V and J ends lost 2 bases and 4 bases respectively, with 12 bases between them. The CDR3 sequence is 14 residues long. The CDR3 is CASSFGGIRTEAFF. The CDR3 bases are TGTGCCAGCAGCTTTGGGGGGATTCGCACTGAAGCTTTCTTT.

The chain joins TRBV6-4 to TRBJ2-3; 9 positions match TRBD2. The CDR3 contains 14 residues. Germline values: CDR1 MRHNA, CDR2 SNTAGT. V was clipped by 5 bases and J by 0 bases; unmatched bases: 0. The CDR3 protein is CASSTSGSTDTQYF. Written as DNA, the CDR3 is TGTGCCAGCAGTACTAGCGGGAGCACAGATACGCAGTATTTT.